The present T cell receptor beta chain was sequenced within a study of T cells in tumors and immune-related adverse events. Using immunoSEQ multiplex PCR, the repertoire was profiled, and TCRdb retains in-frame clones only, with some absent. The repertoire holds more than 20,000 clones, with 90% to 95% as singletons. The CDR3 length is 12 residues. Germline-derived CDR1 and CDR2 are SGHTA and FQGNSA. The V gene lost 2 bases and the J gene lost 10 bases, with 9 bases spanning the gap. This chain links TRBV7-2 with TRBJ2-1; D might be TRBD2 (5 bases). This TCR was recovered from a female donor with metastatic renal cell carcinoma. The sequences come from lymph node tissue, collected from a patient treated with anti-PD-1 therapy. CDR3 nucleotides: TGTGCCAGCAGCTTACTAGCCTGGGAGCAGTTCTTC. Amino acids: CASSLLAWEQFF.